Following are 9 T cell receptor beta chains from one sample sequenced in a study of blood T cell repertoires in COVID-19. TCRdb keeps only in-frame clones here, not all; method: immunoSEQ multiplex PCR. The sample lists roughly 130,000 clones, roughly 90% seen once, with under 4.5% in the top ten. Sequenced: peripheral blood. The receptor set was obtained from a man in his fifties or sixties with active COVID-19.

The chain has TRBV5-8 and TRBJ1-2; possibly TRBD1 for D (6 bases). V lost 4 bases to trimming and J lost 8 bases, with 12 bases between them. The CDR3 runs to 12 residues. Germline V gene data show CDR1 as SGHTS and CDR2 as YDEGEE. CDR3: CASSRDNLGYTF. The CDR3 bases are TGTGCCAGCAGCCGGGACAACCTAGGCTACACCTTC.

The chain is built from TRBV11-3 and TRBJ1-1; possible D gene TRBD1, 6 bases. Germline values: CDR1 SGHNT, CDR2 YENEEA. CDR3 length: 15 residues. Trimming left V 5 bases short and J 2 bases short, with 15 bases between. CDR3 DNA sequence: TGTGCCAGCAGCCCAAGCAGGGGTATAAACACTGAAGCTTTCTTT. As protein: CASSPSRGINTEAFF.

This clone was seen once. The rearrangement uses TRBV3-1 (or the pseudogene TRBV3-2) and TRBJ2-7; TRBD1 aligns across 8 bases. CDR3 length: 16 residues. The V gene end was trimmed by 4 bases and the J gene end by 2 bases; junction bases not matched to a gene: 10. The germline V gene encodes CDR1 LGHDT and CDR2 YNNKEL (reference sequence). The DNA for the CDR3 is TGTGCCAGCAGCCCCAGGGGGCGACTTAGAACCTACGAGCAGTACTTC. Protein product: CASSPRGRLRTYEQYF.

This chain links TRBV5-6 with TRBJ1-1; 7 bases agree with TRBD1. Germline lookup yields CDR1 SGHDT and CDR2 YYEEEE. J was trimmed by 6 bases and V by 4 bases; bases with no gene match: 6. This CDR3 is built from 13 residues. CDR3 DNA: TGTGCCAGCAGCGCAACAGGGGCGCCTGAAGCTTTCTTT. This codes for CASSATGAPEAFF.

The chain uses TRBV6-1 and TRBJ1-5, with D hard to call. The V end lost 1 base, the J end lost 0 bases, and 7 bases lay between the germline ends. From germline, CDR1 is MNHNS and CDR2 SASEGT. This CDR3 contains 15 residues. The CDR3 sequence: CASSEGRNSNQPQHF. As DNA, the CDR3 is TGTGCCAGCAGTGAAGGCAGAAATAGCAATCAGCCCCAGCATTTT.

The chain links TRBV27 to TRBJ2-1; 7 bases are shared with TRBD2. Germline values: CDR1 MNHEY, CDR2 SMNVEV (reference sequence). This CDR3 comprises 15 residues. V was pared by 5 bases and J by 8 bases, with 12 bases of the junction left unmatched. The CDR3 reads CASSLGTTNKDEQFF. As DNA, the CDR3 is TGTGCCAGCAGTCTCGGGACTACCAACAAGGATGAGCAGTTCTTC.

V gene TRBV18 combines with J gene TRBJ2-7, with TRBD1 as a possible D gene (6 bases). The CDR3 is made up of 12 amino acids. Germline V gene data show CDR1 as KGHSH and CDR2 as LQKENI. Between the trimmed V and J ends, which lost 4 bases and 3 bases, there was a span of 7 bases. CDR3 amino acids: CASSQGDYEQYV. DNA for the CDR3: TGTGCCAGCTCACAGGGGGACTACGAGCAGTACGTC.

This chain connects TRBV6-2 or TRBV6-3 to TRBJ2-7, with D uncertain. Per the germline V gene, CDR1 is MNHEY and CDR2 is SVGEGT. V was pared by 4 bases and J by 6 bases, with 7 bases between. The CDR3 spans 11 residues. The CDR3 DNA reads TGTGCCAGCAGTTTTAGTTTCGAGCAGTACTTC. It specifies CASSFSFEQYF.

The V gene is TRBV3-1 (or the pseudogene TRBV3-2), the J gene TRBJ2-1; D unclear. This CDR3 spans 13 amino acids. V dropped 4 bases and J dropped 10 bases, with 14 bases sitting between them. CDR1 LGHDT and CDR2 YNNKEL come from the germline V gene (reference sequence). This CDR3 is CASSPDDRSEQFF. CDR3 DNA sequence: TGTGCCAGCAGCCCAGACGATCGGAGCGAGCAGTTCTTC.